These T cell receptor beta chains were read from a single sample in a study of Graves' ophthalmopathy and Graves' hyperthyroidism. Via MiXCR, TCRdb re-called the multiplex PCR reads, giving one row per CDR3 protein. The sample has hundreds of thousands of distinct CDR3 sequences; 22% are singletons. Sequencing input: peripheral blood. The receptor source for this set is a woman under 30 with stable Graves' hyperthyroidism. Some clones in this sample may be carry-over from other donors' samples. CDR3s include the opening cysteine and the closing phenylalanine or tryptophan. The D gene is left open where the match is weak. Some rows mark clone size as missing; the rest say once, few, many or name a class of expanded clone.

cdr3_aa: CSVGSLGQGRGYTF
cdr3_nt: TGCAGCGTTGGCTCACTGGGACAGGGTCGTGGCTACACCTTC
clone_size: many
d_call: TRBD1
v_call: TRBV29-1
j_call: TRBJ1-2

cdr3_aa: CSASGTSYLYEQYF
cdr3_nt: TGCAGTGCTAGTGGGACATCCTACCTCTACGAGCAGTACTTC
clone_size: many
d_call: NA
v_call: TRBV20-1
j_call: TRBJ2-7

cdr3_aa: CASSERLISGANVLTF
cdr3_nt: TGTGCCAGCAGTGAGCGCCTTATCTCTGGGGCCAACGTCCTGACTTTC
clone_size: NA
d_call: NA
v_call: TRBV25-1
j_call: TRBJ2-6

cdr3_aa: CASSEEGRPQHF
cdr3_nt: TGTGCCAGCAGTGAAGAGGGGAGGCCCCAGCATTTT
clone_size: NA
d_call: NA
v_call: TRBV6-1
j_call: TRBJ1-5

cdr3_aa: CAWGGQRNQPQHF
cdr3_nt: TGTGCCTGGGGGGGACAGAGAAATCAGCCCCAGCATTTT
clone_size: few
d_call: TRBD1
v_call: TRBV30
j_call: TRBJ1-5

cdr3_aa: CASSGSPTYEQYF
cdr3_nt: TGTGCCAGCAGCGGGAGTCCCACCTACGAGCAGTACTTC
clone_size: few
d_call: NA
v_call: TRBV7-6
j_call: TRBJ2-7

cdr3_aa: CASSEVAAIYSGYTF
cdr3_nt: TGCGCCAGCAGTGAAGTGGCAGCCATCTATTCAGGCTACACCTTC
clone_size: many
d_call: NA
v_call: TRBV10-2
j_call: TRBJ1-2

cdr3_aa: CASSYRHQGQPQHF
cdr3_nt: TGTGCCAGCAGTTACCGGCACCAGGGTCAGCCCCAGCATTTT
clone_size: NA
d_call: NA
v_call: TRBV6-4
j_call: TRBJ1-5

cdr3_aa: CASIDVSSGANVLTF
cdr3_nt: TGTGCCAGTATAGACGTAAGCTCTGGGGCCAACGTCCTGACTTTC
clone_size: many
d_call: NA
v_call: TRBV19
j_call: TRBJ2-6

cdr3_aa: CASSKWGGGGNTEAFF
cdr3_nt: TGCGCCAGCAGCAAGTGGGGCGGCGGTGGGAACACTGAAGCTTTCTTT
clone_size: few
d_call: NA
v_call: TRBV5-1
j_call: TRBJ1-1

cdr3_aa: CASHRQNTEAFF
cdr3_nt: TGTGCCAGCCACAGGCAGAACACTGAAGCTTTCTTT
clone_size: many
d_call: NA
v_call: TRBV2
j_call: TRBJ1-1

cdr3_aa: CASSFIGTGAYEQYF
cdr3_nt: TGTGCCAGCAGCTTTATTGGGACAGGAGCCTACGAGCAGTACTTC
clone_size: NA
d_call: TRBD1
v_call: TRBV7-8
j_call: TRBJ2-7

cdr3_aa: CASSEGQRFYEQYF
cdr3_nt: TGCGCCAGCAGCGAGGGACAGAGATTCTACGAGCAGTACTTC
clone_size: many
d_call: TRBD1
v_call: TRBV5-1
j_call: TRBJ2-7

cdr3_aa: CASSLPIGNQPQHF
cdr3_nt: TGTGCCAGCAGTTTACCCATAGGCAATCAGCCCCAGCATTTT
clone_size: many
d_call: NA
v_call: TRBV28
j_call: TRBJ1-5

cdr3_aa: CASSWQAAYGYTF
cdr3_nt: TGTGCCAGCAGCTGGCAGGCAGCTTATGGCTACACCTTC
clone_size: many
d_call: NA
v_call: TRBV28
j_call: TRBJ1-2

cdr3_aa: CASILDSFSGNTIYF
cdr3_nt: TGTGCTAGCATCTTAGACTCTTTCTCTGGAAACACCATATATTTT
clone_size: NA
d_call: NA
v_call: TRBV7-7
j_call: TRBJ1-3

cdr3_aa: CASRSTRGPETQYF
cdr3_nt: TGCGCCAGCAGGTCCACGAGAGGGCCCGAGACCCAGTACTTC
clone_size: once
d_call: NA
v_call: TRBV5-1
j_call: TRBJ2-5

cdr3_aa: CASSYFFGGRVYEQYF
cdr3_nt: TGTGCCAGCAGTTACTTCTTCGGAGGAAGGGTCTACGAGCAGTACTTC
clone_size: NA
d_call: NA
v_call: TRBV6-5
j_call: TRBJ2-7

cdr3_aa: CASSSPWHTIYF
cdr3_nt: TGTGCCAGCAGTTCTCCTTGGCACACCATATATTTT
clone_size: NA
d_call: NA
v_call: TRBV28
j_call: TRBJ1-3

cdr3_aa: CASSWTSGSTGELFF
cdr3_nt: TGTGCCAGCAGTTGGACTAGCGGGAGCACCGGGGAGCTGTTTTTT
clone_size: many
d_call: TRBD2
v_call: TRBV12-3/TRBV12-4
j_call: TRBJ2-2

cdr3_aa: CAGGTGPLLVPQHF
cdr3_nt: TGTGCCGGTGGGACAGGGCCCCTCCTTGTGCCCCAGCATTTT
clone_size: many
d_call: TRBD1
v_call: TRBV6-5
j_call: TRBJ1-5

cdr3_aa: CATQTQGGQFVQYF
cdr3_nt: TGTGCCACCCAGACGCAGGGGGGGCAGTTTGTGCAGTACTTC
clone_size: many
d_call: NA
v_call: TRBV10-3
j_call: TRBJ2-7

cdr3_aa: CASSLEVVETQYF
cdr3_nt: TGTGCCAGCAGTTTAGAAGTCGTAGAGACCCAGTACTTC
clone_size: many
d_call: NA
v_call: TRBV12-3/TRBV12-4
j_call: TRBJ2-5

cdr3_aa: CAAGVLDNSEAFF
cdr3_nt: TGTGCCGCCGGAGTCCTAGACAACTCAGAAGCTTTCTTT
clone_size: NA
d_call: NA
v_call: TRBV10-3
j_call: TRBJ1-1

cdr3_aa: CASSFKGQGRETQYF
cdr3_nt: TGTGCCAGCAGCTTTAAGGGACAGGGTAGAGAGACCCAGTACTTC
clone_size: NA
d_call: TRBD1
v_call: TRBV5-6
j_call: TRBJ2-5

cdr3_aa: CASSPTEVETQYF
cdr3_nt: TGTGCCAGCAGCCCGACAGAGGTAGAGACCCAGTACTTC
clone_size: many
d_call: NA
v_call: TRBV6-2/TRBV6-3
j_call: TRBJ2-5